These T cell receptor beta chains were read from a single sample in a study of post-analysis software for immune sequencing data. Via MiXCR, TCRdb re-called the PCR reads, giving one row per CDR3 protein. The repertoire includes 700,000 to 900,000 distinct CDR3 sequences, around 45% of them detected once, and just under 5% sits in the top ten. Material: blood. The receptors come from a girl aged 5-17 years with multiple sclerosis. CDR3s leave out the opening cysteine and the closing phenylalanine or tryptophan. A D gene is named only where the DNA matches it firmly.

V | D | length | CDR3
TRBV9 | TRBD1 | 12 | ASSVVDRVEGYT
TRBV10-3 | TRBD2 | 22 | AISASGPLSGGTSGKSSYNEQF
TRBV7-2 | TRBD2 | 17 | ASSLDQVKLARRYNEQF
TRBV5-4 | . | 13 | ASSFNRGAAFGYT
TRBV20-1 | . | 9 | SATRENEQF
TRBV29-1 | TRBD2 | 11 | SVGGLAGNEQY
TRBV28 | TRBD1 | 12 | ASRTRTGRYEQY
TRBV7-2 | . | 11 | VSSPGTTGEQY
TRBV7-9 | TRBD2 | 12 | ASSPVLAGYEQY
TRBV6-5 | TRBD2 | 15 | ASSYLAGDPAKNIQY
TRBV12-3/TRBV12-4 | TRBD1 | 12 | ASSPGQIDNEQF
TRBV20-1 | TRBD2 | 10 | SALTSVGELF
TRBV24-1 | TRBD2 | 12 | ATSDWTSRHEQY
TRBV5-6 | . | 14 | ASSLGLGSTNEKLF
TRBV25-1 | TRBD2 | 14 | ASSELGGTSYNEQF
TRBV6-1 | . | 13 | ASTSEAQSTDTQY
TRBV27 | TRBD2 | 16 | ASSIGGSGRVGYNEQY
TRBV6-5 | . | 11 | ASSPFSTDTQY
TRBV29-1 | . | 13 | SVDRTQSNTDTQY
TRBV12-3/TRBV12-4 | . | 11 | ASSLREEHGYT
TRBV10-3 | . | 16 | AISDPTAGSTSYNEQF
TRBV20-1 | . | 11 | SATRQNTDTQY
TRBV7-3 | TRBD2 | 13 | ASSSAGLSTDTQY
TRBV6-5 | . | 12 | ASSSLGWQETQY
TRBV29-1 | . | 10 | SVVGETYEQY
TRBV12-3/TRBV12-4 | . | 13 | ASSQSGTDNEKLF
TRBV25-1 | . | 12 | ASSEGGPTYEQY
TRBV29-1 | . | 13 | SVEPPEVVEGTQY
TRBV20-1 | TRBD1 | 14 | SARQVGTGDSYEQY